The T cell receptor beta chain described here comes from a study of cytomegalovirus exposure and HLA in healthy donors. This clone was observed a handful of times. TCRdb keeps only in-frame clones here, not all; method: immunoSEQ multiplex PCR. The sample shows over 150,000 clones, about 85% of them seen only once. The receptor was derived from a man younger than 35 in good health and CMV-seropositive. The sequencing input was PBMCs.

This CDR3 reads CASRHRGRYEQYF. DNA of the CDR3: TGTGCCAGCCGGCACAGGGGAAGGTACGAGCAGTACTTC. V is TRBV27 and J is TRBJ2-7; the match to TRBD1 covers 7 bases. Germline lookup yields CDR1 MNHEY and CDR2 SMNVEV (reference sequence). Unmatched junction bases numbered 8, after V lost 8 bases and J lost 4 bases. CDR3 length: 13 residues.